The 32 T cell receptor beta chains listed next were all sequenced from one sample in a study of cytomegalovirus exposure and HLA in healthy donors. This PCR relied on a set of 60 Vbeta primers and 13 Jbeta primers. Here immunoSEQ multiplex PCR was the method, and the copy in TCRdb shows in-frame clones only, minus some. The table lists over 100,000 clones, approximately 70% of them singletons. Material for sequencing was PBMCs. Receptors were obtained from a woman in her twenties or thirties in good health and CMV-seronegative.

V and J are TRBV5-1 and TRBJ1-1; no firm D call. V was pared by 4 bases and J by 0 bases, with 7 bases between. There are 13 residues in the CDR3. From germline, CDR1 is SGHRS and CDR2 YFSETQ. The CDR3 loop is CASSQAMNTEAFF. The CDR3 nucleotides read TGCGCCAGCAGCCAGGCCATGAACACTGAAGCTTTCTTT.

The chain joins TRBV5-6 to TRBJ2-3, with D maybe TRBD2 (6 bases). Trimming took off 4 bases at V and 4 bases at J, with 10 bases between the two ends. Germline lookup yields CDR1 SGHDT and CDR2 YYEEEE. This CDR3 has 13 amino acids. DNA of the CDR3: TGTGCCAGCAGCCCCTGGGGGGCAGATACGCAGTATTTT. It specifies CASSPWGADTQYF.

Here the CDR3 reads CASTLGDKGYGYTF. The CDR3 DNA follows: TGTGCCAGCACCCTCGGGGACAAGGGCTATGGCTACACCTTC. This chain joins TRBV7-9 and TRBJ1-2; a possible D gene is TRBD1 (6 bases). V lost 7 bases and J 4 bases, leaving 16 bases between the germline ends. CDR3 length: 14 residues. Germline CDR1 is SEHNR and CDR2 is FQNEAQ (reference sequence).

This chain uses TRBV6-6 with TRBJ2-5, with D possibly matching TRBD1 (5 bases). The end of the DNA fits TRBJ2-7 better, so the J call may be wrong. CDR1 is MNHNY and CDR2 is SVGAGI in the germline V gene (reference sequence). The CDR3 contains 15 residues. The chain's CDR3 is CASSLRLGLGAEQYF. CDR3 DNA sequence: TGTGCCAGCAGCCTCCGCCTCGGGCTAGGGGCCGAGCAGTACTTC.

The CDR3 region is CASSSGGQTYRGGYTF. The CDR3 region has the DNA TGTGCCAGCTCCTCTGGGGGACAGACATACCGAGGCGGCTACACCTTC. The V and J genes are TRBV13 and TRBJ1-2, with TRBD1 matching over 7 bases. Germline CDR1 is PRHDT and CDR2 is FYEKMQ (reference sequence). Trimming cost V 8 bases and J 8 bases; bases outside gene matches: 20. This CDR3 has 16 residues.

This clone was detected a few times. This chain links TRBV19 with TRBJ2-3; D is perhaps TRBD1 (6 bases). Trimming cost V 5 bases and J 0 bases, with 12 bases left between them. Germline CDR1 reads LNHDA; CDR2 reads SQIVND (reference sequence). CDR3 size: 15 residues. The CDR3 reads CASSPLGASTDTQYF. In DNA form, the CDR3 reads TGTGCCAGTAGTCCCCTGGGGGCTAGCACAGATACGCAGTATTTT.

Only a few counts were recorded for this clone. The V and J genes are TRBV5-1 and TRBJ2-1; 14 bases align to TRBD2. V was pared by 4 bases and J by 6 bases, with 3 bases of the junction left unmatched. The V gene's germline CDR1 is SGHRS and CDR2 YFSETQ. This CDR3 has 15 amino acids. CDR3 in amino acids: CASSRTSGGFNEQFF. The DNA of the CDR3 is TGCGCCAGCAGCCGGACTAGCGGGGGGTTCAATGAGCAGTTCTTC.

This clone showed up just a few times. This rearrangement joins TRBV7-2 to TRBJ1-5, with no clear D. CDR1 SGHTA and CDR2 FQGNSA come from the germline V gene. Trimming shortened V by 5 bases and J by 4 bases, and 12 bases separated the two germline ends. This CDR3 region has 14 residues. The CDR3 loop is CASSRRTGNQPQHF. The DNA of the CDR3 is TGTGCCAGCAGCCGTCGGACGGGGAATCAGCCCCAGCATTTT.

As DNA, the CDR3 is TGTGCCAGCAGCGAACGACTAGCGGGCTGGGGAACAGATACGCAGTATTTT. Protein: CASSERLAGWGTDTQYF. The V gene is TRBV9, the J gene TRBJ2-3; TRBD2 agrees at 10 bases. CDR3 length: 17 amino acids. Germline V gene data show CDR1 as SGDLS and CDR2 as YYNGEE. V shed 3 bases, J shed 3 bases, and the junction held 10 bases outside the gene matches.

This clone was recorded a few times. This chain joins TRBV5-1 and TRBJ1-2; D remains unclear. CDR1 is SGHRS and CDR2 is YFSETQ in the germline V gene. This CDR3 region has 17 residues. Between the trimmed V and J ends, which lost 4 bases and 2 bases, there was a span of 21 bases. CDR3 bases: TGCGCCAGCAGCCCCCGAGGGTCCGCAGACCTAAACTATGGCTACACCTTC. Its protein product is CASSPRGSADLNYGYTF.

The V and J genes are TRBV19 and TRBJ1-1, with a weak D call TRBD1 (5 bases). The length of the CDR3 is 14 residues. V was trimmed by 1 base and J by 2 bases, leaving 8 bases between them. Per the germline V gene, CDR1 is LNHDA and CDR2 is SQIVND (reference sequence). CDR3 protein: CASSIGGFNTEAFF. CDR3 nucleotides: TGTGCCAGTAGTATAGGGGGCTTTAACACTGAAGCTTTCTTT. Full variable domain (missing parts from reference TRBV19 and TRBJ1-1): DGGITQSPKYLFRKEGQNVTLSCEQNLNHDAMYWYRQDPGQGLRLIYYSQIVNDFQKGDIAEGYSVSREKKESFPLTVTSAQKNPTAFYLCASSIGGFNTEAFFGQGTRLTVV.

The chain recombines TRBV6-5 with TRBJ2-7, with D possibly TRBD2 on 5 matching bases. V was shortened by 4 bases and J by 0 bases, with 10 bases between the two germline ends. The CDR3 is made up of 14 amino acids. CDR1 MNHEY and CDR2 SVGAGI come from the germline V gene. For the CDR3, the DNA is TGTGCCAGCAGTTCCGAGGGCTTCTCCTACGAGCAGTACTTC. Its protein product is CASSSEGFSYEQYF.

This CDR3 reads CASSRRGLRGHTIYF. CDR3 coding DNA: TGTGCCAGCAGCCGCCGGGGACTCCGAGGCCACACCATATATTTT. The V call is TRBV11-3, the J call TRBJ1-3; perhaps TRBD1 as D (5 bases). Trimming left V 5 bases short and J 8 bases short, with 19 bases between. The CDR3 is made up of 15 amino acids. Germline CDR1 and CDR2: SGHNT and YENEEA. Complete variable domain (other parts from reference TRBV11-3 and TRBJ1-3): EAGVVQSPRYKIIEKKQPVAFWCNPISGHNTLYWYLQNLGQGPELLIRYENEEAVDDSQLPKDRFSAERLKGVDSTLKIQPAELGDSAVYLCASSRRGLRGHTIYFGEGSWLTVV.

The rearrangement uses TRBV5-1 and TRBJ2-3; 7 bases fit TRBD1. J gave up 0 bases and V 5 bases, and 3 bases lay outside the gene matches. Germline V CDR1 and CDR2: SGHRS, YFSETQ. The CDR3 runs to 14 residues. This CDR3 reads CASRLGGSTDTQYF. The CDR3, as DNA: TGCGCCAGCAGATTAGGGGGCAGCACAGATACGCAGTATTTT. Drawing the rest from reference TRBV5-1 and TRBJ2-3, the complete variable domain is KAGVTQTPRYLIKTRGQQVTLSCSPISGHRSVSWYQQTPGQGLQFLFEYFSETQRNKGNFPGRFSGRQFSNSRSEMNVSTLELGDSALYLCASRLGGSTDTQYFGPGTRLTVL.

The chain links TRBV6-4 to TRBJ1-1; D is undetermined. The CDR3 runs to 11 residues. Trimming pared 8 bases from V and 1 base from J, leaving 5 bases between. Germline-derived CDR1 and CDR2 are MRHNA and SNTAGT. In DNA, the CDR3 is TGTGCCAGCCGCGGGAACACTGAAGCTTTCTTT. This codes for CASRGNTEAFF.

The V call is TRBV6-1, the J call TRBJ1-4; no firm D call. V lost 3 bases and J 1 base, leaving 12 bases between the germline ends. Germline CDR1 and CDR2: MNHNS and SASEGT. CDR3 length equals 16 residues. CDR3 in DNA: TGTGCCAGCAGTGAGCTTAGTCGCGTAACTAATGAAAAACTGTTTTTT. This encodes CASSELSRVTNEKLFF.

CDR3 sequence reads: CAWRGLTGLDEQYF. The CDR3 DNA reads as TGTGCCTGGAGGGGGTTAACAGGGTTGGACGAGCAGTACTTC. The chain carries TRBV30 and TRBJ2-5, with a possible D match to TRBD1 (6 bases). The J call may not be correct, given that the DNA end is closer to TRBJ2-7. Germline lookup yields CDR1 GTSNPN and CDR2 SVGIG (reference sequence). The CDR3 runs to 14 residues.

The chain links TRBV7-9 to TRBJ2-1; possibly TRBD2 for D (5 bases). With 4 bases removed from V and 2 bases from J, the gap between germline ends came to 9 bases. The CDR3 sequence is 14 residues long. The germline V gene encodes CDR1 SEHNR and CDR2 FQNEAQ (reference sequence). CDR3 protein: CASSSIATYNEQFF. The CDR3, as DNA: TGTGCCAGCAGCTCTATAGCGACCTACAATGAGCAGTTCTTC.

The V call is TRBV7-8, the J call TRBJ2-7; 8 bases fit TRBD1. This CDR3 has 18 amino acids. In germline, CDR1 is SGHVS, CDR2 FQNEAQ. J lost 6 bases, V lost 0 bases, and 16 bases had no gene match. CDR3 in DNA: TGTGCCAGCAGCTTAGCGGGGAGCTCAGGGGGCCACCTACGCGAGCAGTACTTC. This translates into CASSLAGSSGGHLREQYF.

The chain recombines TRBV6-5 with TRBJ1-6; the D gene is possibly TRBD1 (5 bases). The germline V gene has CDR1 MNHEY and CDR2 SVGAGI. This CDR3 has 14 amino acids. V was shortened by 2 bases and J by 7 bases, with 9 bases between the two germline ends. The CDR3 nucleotides are TGTGCCAGCAGTTACGGACGGACAAATTCACCCCTCCACTTT. This sequence encodes CASSYGRTNSPLHF.

The chain carries TRBV6-1 and TRBJ1-5, with D possibly matching TRBD1 (5 bases). The CDR3 has 13 amino acids. Germline CDR1 MNHNS, CDR2 SASEGT. V was cut by 7 bases and J by 7 bases, with 14 bases left in between. CDR3 bases: TGTGCCAGCAATGTCAGGGCCGGGCAGCCCCAGCATTTT. Translating gives CASNVRAGQPQHF.

The chain is built from TRBV7-9 and TRBJ1-5; tentatively, D is TRBD1 (5 bases). The CDR3 spans 15 residues. Per germline, CDR1 SEHNR and CDR2 FQNEAQ (reference sequence). Trimming took 1 base from V and 8 from J, leaving 15 bases between them. CDR3 nucleotide sequence: TGTGCCAGCAGCTTAGGAAAGGGGTATATTGAGCCCCAGCATTTT. The encoded protein is CASSLGKGYIEPQHF.

This clone has only a few counts. The chain is built from TRBV29-1 and TRBJ2-2, with TRBD1 as a possible D gene (6 bases). Trimming stripped 8 bases from V and 3 bases from J, with 13 bases between. From germline, CDR1 is SQVTM and CDR2 ANQGSEA. The CDR3 is 13 residues long. Here the CDR3 reads CSFRTDHTGELFF. Here the CDR3 DNA reads TGCAGCTTCCGGACAGATCACACCGGGGAGCTGTTTTTT.

The chain couples TRBV10-3 to TRBJ1-1, with 12 bases matching TRBD1. This CDR3 spans 16 amino acids. V shed 4 bases, J shed 3 bases, and the junction held 6 bases outside the gene matches. Germline V lookup: CDR1 ENHRY, CDR2 SYGVKD. The CDR3 is CAISGGQGALDTEAFF. The CDR3 region has the DNA TGTGCCATCAGTGGGGGACAGGGGGCGTTGGACACTGAAGCTTTCTTT.

The V call is TRBV5-1, the J call TRBJ2-7; TRBD1 aligns across 10 bases. The CDR3 consists of 16 residues. After removal of 4 bases from V and 6 bases from J, the junction contained 13 bases not matched to a gene. The germline V gene encodes CDR1 SGHRS and CDR2 YFSETQ. The CDR3, as DNA: TGCGCCAGCAGCGCCAGACAGGGGGCTGGGACAAGCGAGCAGTACTTC. This gives the protein CASSARQGAGTSEQYF.

This clone has more than one count but fewer than ten. The chain carries TRBV11-3 and TRBJ2-7; weak D call: TRBD1 (6 bases). Germline CDR1 is SGHNT and CDR2 is YENEEA. Trimming stripped 5 bases from V and 1 base from J, with 12 bases between. The CDR3 has 14 amino acids. The CDR3: CASSLRQGSYEQYF. The CDR3 DNA reads as TGTGCCAGCAGCCTACGTCAGGGGTCCTACGAGCAGTACTTC. The complete variable domain, with remaining parts taken from reference TRBV11-3 and TRBJ2-7, reads EAGVVQSPRYKIIEKKQPVAFWCNPISGHNTLYWYLQNLGQGPELLIRYENEEAVDDSQLPKDRFSAERLKGVDSTLKIQPAELGDSAVYLCASSLRQGSYEQYFGPGTRLTVT.

V gene TRBV7-7 combines with J gene TRBJ2-5; 12 bases line up with TRBD2. The CDR3 runs to 19 residues. Germline V lookup: CDR1 SSHAT, CDR2 FNYEAQ (reference sequence). V was pared by 5 bases and J by 5 bases, with 18 bases of the junction left unmatched. The CDR3 loop is CASSDRQARGLAGGETQYF. The DNA for the CDR3 is TGTGCCAGCAGCGATCGACAGGCCAGGGGCCTAGCGGGAGGGGAGACCCAGTACTTC.

The chain joins TRBV30 to TRBJ2-5; D might be TRBD1 (5 bases). CDR1 GTSNPN and CDR2 SVGIG come from the germline V gene (reference sequence). V lost 4 bases to trimming and J lost 11 bases, with 17 bases between them. The CDR3 spans 12 residues. DNA of the CDR3: TGTGCCTGGACTTCCCCCGGGCAGGGACAGTACTTC. It yields the protein CAWTSPGQGQYF.

This clone has only one observation. In DNA, the CDR3 is TGCGCCAGCAGCCAACTGACAGGCCCTGGCTACACCTTC. This encodes CASSQLTGPGYTF. The rearrangement links TRBV5-1 to TRBJ1-2, with D tentatively TRBD1 (6 bases). Germline V CDR1 and CDR2: SGHRS, YFSETQ. The CDR3 has 13 amino acids. V was clipped by 4 bases and J by 7 bases, with 14 bases between them.

The chain links TRBV6-5 to TRBJ2-5; TRBD1 agrees at 7 bases. With 6 bases clipped from V and 5 bases from J, the junction kept 9 bases outside the gene matches. This CDR3 spans 14 amino acids. The V gene's germline CDR1 is MNHEY and CDR2 SVGAGI. CDR3 in amino acids: CASRYRGRAETQYF. The CDR3 DNA sequence: TGTGCCAGCAGGTACAGGGGCCGGGCGGAGACCCAGTACTTC.

This clone has more than one count but fewer than ten. The gene calls are TRBV7-9 and TRBJ2-1; maybe TRBD2 (6 bases). This CDR3 is 17 amino acids long. CDR1 is SEHNR and CDR2 is FQNEAQ in the germline V gene (reference sequence). V lost 3 bases and J 4 bases, leaving 19 bases between the germline ends. Here the CDR3 reads CASSFPFGTSKYNEQFF. In DNA form, the CDR3 reads TGTGCCAGCAGCTTCCCTTTCGGGACTTCGAAGTACAATGAGCAGTTCTTC.

The chain joins TRBV5-1 to TRBJ2-1, with D perhaps TRBD2 (5 bases). The CDR3 runs to 15 residues. V was pared by 5 bases and J by 3 bases, with 15 bases between. Germline V gives CDR1 SGHRS, CDR2 YFSETQ. CDR3 DNA: TGCGCCAGCAGTAACTCCGGGGAACTCTACAATGAGCAGTTCTTC. This translates into CASSNSGELYNEQFF. Full variable domain (missing parts from reference TRBV5-1 and TRBJ2-1): KAGVTQTPRYLIKTRGQQVTLSCSPISGHRSVSWYQQTPGQGLQFLFEYFSETQRNKGNFPGRFSGRQFSNSRSEMNVSTLELGDSALYLCASSNSGELYNEQFFGPGTRLTVL.